This T cell receptor beta chain was retrieved from a study of patients and donors after allogeneic stem cell transplantation. TCRdb ran MiXCR on the RT-PCR reads and lists one entry per CDR3 protein. Of some 960,000 distinct CDR3 sequences in the sample, roughly 17% were seen once. V lost 7 bases and J lost 6, with 15 bases in between. CDR1 and CDR2 from the germline V gene are MNHNS and SASEGT. This CDR3 has 13 residues. The sequence was obtained from a human donor who was either an allogeneic HSCT recipient or a stem cell or donor lymphocyte infusion donor (not recorded which). It is not recorded whose cells these are; they may come from a transplant donor. The chain joins TRBV6-1 to TRBJ1-1, with D perhaps TRBD1 (5 bases). Sample: blood, either unsorted or a sorted T cell fraction (not recorded which). Here the CDR3 reads CASTPGGVPEAFF. CDR3 nucleotide sequence: TGTGCCAGCACCCCGGGGGGGGTGCCTGAAGCTTTCTTT.